This record concerns one T cell receptor (beta chain) sequence. Other DNA sequences from this sample encode an identical CDR3 as well. CDR1 is SGHTA, CDR2 FQGNSA, per germline. V trimming: 5 bases; J trimming: 1 base; junction bases outside the gene matches: 1. CDR3 size: 13 residues. Clones were sequenced by immunoSEQ multiplex PCR, and TCRdb holds only the in-frame ones, with some missing. The sample lists 150,000 to 200,000 clones; approximately 85% were seen once. The sample comes from a study of blood T cell repertoires in COVID-19. Study context: T cells, B-cell-depleted T cells, or PBMCs provided the cDNA or gDNA that served as material.

What was sequenced was peripheral blood. This TCR was recovered from a man aged 55 to 70 with acute or convalescent COVID-19. This sequence joins TRBV7-2 and TRBJ2-5; 7 bases map to TRBD1. The CDR3 DNA is TGTGCCAGCAGCAGGGACAGCCAAGAGACCCAGTACTTC. Translation gives CASSRDSQETQYF. The full variable domain, completed using reference TRBV7-2 and TRBJ2-5, is GAGVSQSPSNKVTEKGKDVELRCDPISGHTALYWYRQSLGQGLEFLIYFQGNSAPDKSGLPSDRFSAERTGGSVSTLTIQRTQQEDSAVYLCASSRDSQETQYFGPGTRLLVL.